The 27 T cell receptor beta chains below all came from one sample that was sequenced in a study of post-analysis software for immune sequencing data. The antigens for these receptors are not known. Researchers reported that TCR beta cDNA libraries carried unique molecular identifiers. TCRdb itself ran the PCR reads through MiXCR, one entry per CDR3 protein. The sample contains roughly 600,000 distinct CDR3 sequences, 44% of which appear only once. Broader study findings: In patients, TRBV5-6, TRBV5-1 and TRBV20-1 belonged to five TRBV segments found more frequently than in controls.

The sequencing input was blood. These receptors all stem from a girl under 18 with multiple sclerosis.

J is TRBJ2-5 and V is TRBV29-1; TRBD2 matches at 10 bases. J gave up 6 bases and V 4 bases, and 5 bases lay outside the gene matches. There are 13 residues in the CDR3. Per germline, CDR1 SQVTM and CDR2 ANQGSEA. Written as DNA, the CDR3 is TGCAGCGTTGGTCAAGCGGGAGGGCAGACCCAGTACTTC. Protein: CSVGQAGGQTQYF.

The chain carries TRBV4-2 and TRBJ2-3; 7 bases fit TRBD2. The trim removed 2 bases at V and 6 bases at J, leaving 5 bases unmatched. CDR3 length: 14 residues. The germline V gene encodes CDR1 LGHNA and CDR2 YNFKEQ. The CDR3 region has the DNA TGTGCCAGCAGCCAACCGGGAGGAGTGGATACGCAGTATTTT. Translated, it gives CASSQPGGVDTQYF.

This clonotype was seen a few times. The chain employs TRBV29-1 and TRBJ2-1; D perhaps matches TRBD2 (6 bases). The V end lost 4 bases, the J end lost 7 bases, and 20 bases lay between the germline ends. CDR3 size: 15 residues. Germline loops: CDR1 SQVTM, CDR2 ANQGSEA. The CDR3 is CSVGLRLLAENEQFF. In nucleotides, the CDR3 is TGCAGCGTTGGATTGCGTCTACTAGCCGAAAATGAGCAGTTCTTC.

This clonotype has only a few counts. The gene calls are TRBV12-3 or TRBV12-4 and TRBJ2-7; D gene ambiguous. V lost 4 bases to trimming and J lost 2 bases, with 9 bases between them. The CDR3 extends over 13 amino acids. The CDR3 coding sequence is TGTGCCAGCAGTTCGGAGTCCCCCTACGAGCAGTACTTC. Translation gives CASSSESPYEQYF.

CDR3 sequence reads: CASSKSTNEKLFF. The CDR3 DNA reads as TGTGCCAGTAGTAAATCAACTAATGAAAAACTGTTTTTT. The V and J genes are TRBV19 and TRBJ1-4, with D uncertain. Germline assignment: CDR1 LNHDA and CDR2 SQIVND (reference sequence). Between the trimmed V and J ends, which lost 4 bases and 0 bases, there was a span of 3 bases. The CDR3 has 13 residues.

J is TRBJ1-2 and V is TRBV5-1, with 7 bases aligning to TRBD1. The V gene end was trimmed by 4 bases and the J gene end by 6 bases; junction bases not matched to a gene: 9. CDR3 length equals 14 residues. The V gene's germline CDR1 is SGHRS and CDR2 YFSETQ. CDR3 region: CASSPRQGTDGYTF. The CDR3 DNA sequence: TGCGCCAGCAGCCCACGACAGGGTACGGATGGCTACACCTTC.

V is TRBV2 and J is TRBJ2-1, with 7 bases lining up with TRBD2. The ends lost 4 bases at V and 8 bases at J; junction bases unmatched: 17. The CDR3 is made up of 17 amino acids. Germline lookup yields CDR1 SNHLY and CDR2 FYNNEI. The CDR3 loop reads CASSGHLTSPGQDEQFF. The CDR3 DNA sequence: TGTGCCAGCAGTGGACACCTGACTAGCCCCGGCCAGGATGAGCAGTTCTTC.

The V call is TRBV28, the J call TRBJ2-7, with a weak D call TRBD1 (6 bases). This CDR3 is 18 amino acids long. Between the trimmed V and J ends, which lost 3 bases and 2 bases, there was a span of 23 bases. Germline V gene lookup returns CDR1 MDHEN and CDR2 SYDVKM. The CDR3 is CASSFPLRLDSVTYEQYF. As DNA, the CDR3 is TGTGCCAGCAGTTTCCCTCTCCGTTTGGACAGCGTGACCTACGAGCAGTACTTC.

This rearrangement joins TRBV2 to TRBJ1-5; D is ambiguous. The V end lost 4 bases, the J end lost 3 bases, and 13 bases lay between the germline ends. The germline V gene has CDR1 SNHLY and CDR2 FYNNEI. The CDR3 runs to 15 residues. The CDR3 protein is CASSVRSHNNQPQHF. The DNA of the CDR3 is TGTGCCAGCAGTGTGAGGTCCCACAACAATCAGCCCCAGCATTTT.

The chain joins TRBV11-2 to TRBJ2-7; a possible D gene is TRBD2 (6 bases). With 8 bases removed from V and 2 bases from J, the gap between germline ends came to 19 bases. CDR3 length equals 15 residues. Germline V gene lookup returns CDR1 SGHAT and CDR2 FQNNGV. The CDR3 sequence is CASCSRDSRTYEQYF. In nucleotides, the CDR3 is TGTGCCAGCTGCAGCCGGGACTCACGGACCTACGAGCAGTACTTC.

The genes are TRBV3-1 and TRBJ1-3; D not certain. The CDR3 sequence is 18 residues long. Germline values: CDR1 LGHDT, CDR2 YNNKEL (reference sequence). Trimming cost V 1 base and J 0 bases, with 16 bases left between them. The CDR3 sequence is CASSQGGARQLSGNTIYF. The CDR3 nucleotides are TGTGCCAGCAGCCAAGGAGGAGCACGGCAGCTCTCTGGAAACACCATATATTTT. The entire variable domain, with the rest obtained from reference TRBV3-1 and TRBJ1-3, is as follows: DTAVSQTPKYLVTQMGNDKSIKCEQNLGHDTMYWYKQDSKKFLKIMFSYNNKELIINETVPNRFSPKSPDKAHLNLHINSLELGDSAVYFCASSQGGARQLSGNTIYFGEGSWLTVV.

The J gene is TRBJ2-1, the V gene TRBV5-4, with 7 bases aligning to TRBD2. With 1 base clipped from V and 5 bases from J, the junction kept 6 bases outside the gene matches. The CDR3 loop spans 15 amino acids. From germline, CDR1 is SGHNT and CDR2 YYREEE (reference sequence). DNA for the CDR3: TGTGCCAGCAGCTTGCAGGCTAGCGGAAACAATGAGCAGTTCTTC. It specifies CASSLQASGNNEQFF. Drawing the rest from reference TRBV5-4 and TRBJ2-1, the complete variable domain is ETGVTQSPTHLIKTRGQQVTLRCSSQSGHNTVSWYQQALGQGPQFIFQYYREEENGRGNFPPRFSGLQFPNYSSELNVNALELDDSALYLCASSLQASGNNEQFFGPGTRLTVL.

The rearrangement joins TRBV11-2 to TRBJ2-5; D unclear. The germline V gene encodes CDR1 SGHAT and CDR2 FQNNGV. V was trimmed by 5 bases and J by 5 bases, leaving 12 bases between them. The CDR3 consists of 13 residues. The CDR3 coding sequence is TGTGCCAGCAGCCCCGAAGTTGTGGAGACCCAGTACTTC. This translates into CASSPEVVETQYF.

This chain uses TRBV4-2 with TRBJ1-5, with D possibly being TRBD1 (5 bases). Looked up from germline, CDR1 is LGHNA and CDR2 is YNFKEQ. The CDR3 length is 16 residues. The V end was cut by 1 base, the J end by 7 bases, with 17 bases between. CDR3 sequence (DNA): TGTGCCAGCAGCCAAGTTCCCAGGGACGTTCTCCAGCCCCAGCATTTT. This translates into CASSQVPRDVLQPQHF.

The genes are TRBV6-5 and TRBJ2-5, with no clear D. Deletions cut 2 bases from V and 3 bases from J, with 7 bases between. The V gene's germline CDR1 is MNHEY and CDR2 SVGAGI. The CDR3 spans 13 residues. For the CDR3, the DNA is TGTGCCAGCAGTTACAATCAGAAAGAGACCCAGTACTTC. Translation: CASSYNQKETQYF.

The V gene is TRBV7-9, the J gene TRBJ2-1; D unclear. With 11 bases removed from V and 0 bases from J, the gap between germline ends came to 14 bases. The CDR3 contains 14 residues. The V gene's germline CDR1 is SEHNR and CDR2 FQNEAQ (reference sequence). The CDR3 here is CAGRKSSSYNEQFF. As DNA, the CDR3 is TGTGCCGGTCGGAAGAGTTCCTCCTACAATGAGCAGTTCTTC.

V and J are TRBV5-1 and TRBJ2-3; 8 bases match TRBD2. V trimming: 3 bases; J trimming: 3 bases; junction bases outside the gene matches: 6. Germline CDR1 and CDR2: SGHRS and YFSETQ. The CDR3 is made up of 15 amino acids. The CDR3 DNA sequence: TGCGCCAGCAGCTGGGGGACTAGGAGTACAGATACGCAGTATTTT. This translates into CASSWGTRSTDTQYF.

The chain joins TRBV3-1 to TRBJ2-1; the D call may be TRBD1 or TRBD2 (6 bases each). The CDR3 is 15 amino acids. V was cut by 4 bases and J by 0 bases, with 10 bases left in between. CDR1 is LGHDT and CDR2 is YNNKEL in the germline V gene (reference sequence). CDR3 DNA sequence: TGTGCCAGCAGCCGCCGGGGGCCCTCCTACAATGAGCAGTTCTTC. It specifies CASSRRGPSYNEQFF.

This clonotype was seen more than once but under ten times. V gene TRBV4-2 combines with J gene TRBJ2-1; D may be TRBD2 (6 bases). CDR1 LGHNA and CDR2 YNFKEQ come from the germline V gene. Trimming removed 0 bases from V and 3 bases from J, with 18 bases in between. This CDR3 is 18 amino acids long. CDR3 amino acids: CASSQDPSRRGIYNEQFF. In nucleotides, the CDR3 is TGTGCCAGCAGCCAAGACCCAAGTCGGCGGGGAATCTACAATGAGCAGTTCTTC.

This sequence joins TRBV7-2 and TRBJ2-2; the D is unclear. Germline CDR1 and CDR2: SGHTA and FQGNSA. CDR3 length: 15 amino acids. The V end was cut by 7 bases, the J end by 4 bases, with 16 bases between. In DNA, the CDR3 is TGTGCCAGCATCGAAGACATCTCGGGCACCGGGGAGCTGTTTTTT. Protein product: CASIEDISGTGELFF.

The V call is TRBV27, the J call TRBJ1-2, with 9 positions matching TRBD1. The CDR3 extends over 16 amino acids. With V trimmed by 3 bases and J by 4 bases, 9 bases remained unmatched. Germline lookup yields CDR1 MNHEY and CDR2 SMNVEV (reference sequence). The CDR3 sequence: CASSLTYRGLGYGYTF. The CDR3, as DNA: TGTGCCAGCAGTTTGACATACAGGGGGCTGGGCTATGGCTACACCTTC.

The chain is built from TRBV5-6 and TRBJ2-5; no firm D call. The V gene lost 0 bases and the J gene lost 5 bases, with 8 bases spanning the gap. Germline V lookup: CDR1 SGHDT, CDR2 YYEEEE. The CDR3 extends over 13 amino acids. CDR3: CASSLDSLETQYF. CDR3 in DNA: TGTGCCAGCAGCTTGGACTCTCTGGAGACCCAGTACTTC.

J is TRBJ2-7 and V is TRBV12-3 or TRBV12-4; D unresolved. The CDR3 is made up of 14 amino acids. V lost 1 base and J 3 bases, leaving 10 bases between the germline ends. CDR3 coding DNA: TGTGCCAGCAGTTTAGTAGGGTCCGGCTACGAGCAGTACTTC. Translating it yields CASSLVGSGYEQYF.

The chain carries TRBV6-5 and TRBJ1-1; 8 bases map to TRBD1. This CDR3 contains 14 residues. Looked up from germline, CDR1 is MNHEY and CDR2 is SVGAGI. Losses at the gene ends were 7 bases for V and 7 bases for J; bases not matched to a gene: 11. DNA of the CDR3: TGTGCCAGCAAAAGGGGCAGGGGGCGCGTTGAAGCTTTCTTT. As protein: CASKRGRGRVEAFF.

CDR3 sequence (DNA): TGTGCCAGCAGACCCGACAGGGCTGGCACCGGGGAGCTGTTTTTT. Translated, it gives CASRPDRAGTGELFF. The chain couples TRBV5-5 to TRBJ2-2; 7 bases agree with TRBD1. V shed 5 bases, J shed 4 bases, and the junction held 8 bases outside the gene matches. This CDR3 has 15 amino acids. Germline values: CDR1 SGHKS, CDR2 YYEKEE (reference sequence).

The chain carries TRBV20-1 and TRBJ2-1, with 9 bases aligning to TRBD1. Germline V gene sequence: CDR1 DFQATT, CDR2 SNEGSKA (reference sequence). The V and J ends lost 5 bases and 6 bases, in that order; junction bases with no gene match: 11. CDR3 length: 15 residues. The CDR3 DNA follows: TGCAGTGCTCGACCGGGACAGGGTTCAGCCAATGAGCAGTTCTTC. Protein product: CSARPGQGSANEQFF.

This clonotype came up a few times. The CDR3 spells CASSGTETYEQYF. Written as DNA, the CDR3 is TGTGCCAGCAGCGGAACTGAGACCTACGAGCAGTACTTC. The chain combines TRBV5-4 with TRBJ2-7; no clear D gene. This CDR3 comprises 13 residues. The V gene's germline CDR1 is SGHNT and CDR2 YYREEE (reference sequence). Trimming took 4 bases from V and 2 from J, leaving 10 bases between them.